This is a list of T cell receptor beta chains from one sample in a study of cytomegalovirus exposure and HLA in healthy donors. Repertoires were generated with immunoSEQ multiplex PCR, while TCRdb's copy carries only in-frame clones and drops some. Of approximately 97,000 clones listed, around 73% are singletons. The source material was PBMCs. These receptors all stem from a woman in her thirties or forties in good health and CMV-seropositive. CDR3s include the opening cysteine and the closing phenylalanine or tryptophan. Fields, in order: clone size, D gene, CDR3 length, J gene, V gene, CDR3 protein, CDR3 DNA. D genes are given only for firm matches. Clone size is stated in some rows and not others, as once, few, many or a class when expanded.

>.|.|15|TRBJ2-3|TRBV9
CASSVVGQDTDTQYF
TGTGCCAGCAGCGTAGTGGGGCAGGACACAGATACGCAGTATTTT
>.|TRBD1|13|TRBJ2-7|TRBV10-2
CASSGGQIYEQYF
TGCGCCAGCAGTGGGGGACAGATATACGAGCAGTACTTC
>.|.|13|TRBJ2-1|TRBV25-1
CASSVRERGTQFF
TGTGCCAGCAGTGTTCGGGAGAGGGGCACCCAGTTCTTC
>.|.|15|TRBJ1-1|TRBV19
CASSIAWGHGTEAFF
TGTGCCAGTAGTATAGCATGGGGGCATGGCACTGAAGCTTTCTTT
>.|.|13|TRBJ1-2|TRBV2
CASSGGGPNGYTF
TGTGCCAGCAGTGGGGGGGGCCCCAATGGCTACACCTTC
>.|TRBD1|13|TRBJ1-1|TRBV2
CASSEWRTGQPFF
TGTGCCAGCAGTGAATGGCGGACAGGGCAACCTTTCTTT
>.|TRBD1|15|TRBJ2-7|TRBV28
CASSFSSGAGGEQYF
TGTGCCAGCAGTTTTTCGTCCGGGGCAGGGGGCGAGCAGTACTTC
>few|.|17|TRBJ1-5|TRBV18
CASSPRGGGSHNQPQHF
TGTGCCAGCTCACCAAGGGGAGGGGGGTCGCACAATCAGCCCCAGCATTTT
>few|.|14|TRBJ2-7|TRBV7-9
CASSLLAGPYEQYF
TGTGCCAGCAGCTTACTAGCCGGTCCCTACGAGCAGTACTTC
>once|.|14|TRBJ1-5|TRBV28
CASSSAEGNQPQHF
TGTGCCAGCAGTTCAGCGGAGGGCAATCAGCCCCAGCATTTT
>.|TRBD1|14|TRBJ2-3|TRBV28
CASTGTGVTDTQYF
TGTGCCAGCACAGGGACAGGGGTCACAGATACGCAGTATTTT
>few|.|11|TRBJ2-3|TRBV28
CASSILDTQYF
TGTGCCAGCAGCATACTAGATACGCAGTATTTT
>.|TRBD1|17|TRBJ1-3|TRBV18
CASSGGQGQLSGNTIYF
TGTGCCAGCTCAGGAGGACAGGGGCAACTCTCTGGAAACACCATATATTTT
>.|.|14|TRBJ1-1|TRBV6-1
CASSLYGMNTEAFF
TGTGCCAGCAGTTTATACGGGATGAACACTGAAGCTTTCTTT
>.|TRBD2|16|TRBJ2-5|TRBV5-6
CASSLTQREAWETQYF
TGTGCCAGCAGCTTGACCCAGCGGGAGGCATGGGAGACCCAGTACTTC
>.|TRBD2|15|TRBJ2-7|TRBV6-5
CASTAGEIRGSEQYF
TGTGCCAGCACAGCGGGAGAGATTAGGGGTAGTGAGCAGTACTTC
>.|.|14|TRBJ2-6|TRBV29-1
CSVVEGSGANVLTF
TGCAGCGTTGTGGAGGGCTCTGGGGCCAACGTCCTGACTTTC
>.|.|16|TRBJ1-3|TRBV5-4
CASSYGTQLSGNTIYF
TGTGCCAGCAGCTACGGGACACAGCTCTCTGGAAACACCATATATTTT
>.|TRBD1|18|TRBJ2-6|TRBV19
CASNTHAPGGSGANVLTF
TGTGCCAGTAACACCCACGCCCCAGGGGGCTCTGGGGCCAACGTCCTGACTTTC
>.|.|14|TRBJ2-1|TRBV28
CASSLMSSYNEQFF
TGTGCCAGCAGTCTCATGAGCTCCTACAATGAGCAGTTCTTC
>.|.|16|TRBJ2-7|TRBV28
CASISEGANPSYEQYF
TGTGCCAGCATCAGTGAAGGGGCGAACCCCTCCTACGAGCAGTACTTC
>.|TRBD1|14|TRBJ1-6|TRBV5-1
CASSRDRANSPLHF
TGCGCCAGCAGCCGGGACAGAGCTAATTCACCCCTCCACTTT
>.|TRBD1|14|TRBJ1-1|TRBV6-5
CASERTGGNTEAFF
TGTGCCAGCGAACGGACAGGGGGGAACACTGAAGCTTTCTTT
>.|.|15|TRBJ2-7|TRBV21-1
CASSKDGYQGHEQYF
TGTGCCAGCAGCAAAGATGGCTACCAGGGCCACGAGCAGTACTTC
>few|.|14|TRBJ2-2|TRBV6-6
CASRSVREVGELFF
TGTGCCAGCAGATCCGTCAGGGAGGTCGGGGAGCTGTTTTTT
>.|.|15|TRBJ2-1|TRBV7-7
CASSGSVSSYNEQFF
TGTGCTAGCAGCGGTAGCGTGAGCTCCTACAATGAGCAGTTCTTC
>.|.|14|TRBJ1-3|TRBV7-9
CASSLNSSPGTIYF
TGTGCCAGCAGCTTAAATTCCTCTCCGGGGACCATATATTTT
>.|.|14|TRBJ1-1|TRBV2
CASSVEQVNTEAFF
TGTGCCAGCAGTGTTGAACAGGTTAACACTGAAGCTTTCTTT
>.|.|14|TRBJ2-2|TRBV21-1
CASSTLWRERELFF
TGTGCCAGCAGCACCTTGTGGCGGGAGAGGGAGCTGTTTTTT
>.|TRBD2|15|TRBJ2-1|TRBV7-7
CASSLGLAGGDEQFF
TGTGCTAGCAGTCTTGGACTAGCGGGAGGAGATGAGCAGTTCTTC
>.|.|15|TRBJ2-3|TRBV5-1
CASSLVTGNTDTQYF
TGCGCCAGCAGCTTAGTTACAGGGAACACAGATACGCAGTATTTT
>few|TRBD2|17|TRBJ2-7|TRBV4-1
CASSQGLAGTLSYEQYF
TGCGCCAGCAGCCAAGGTCTAGCGGGTACCCTCTCCTACGAGCAGTACTTC
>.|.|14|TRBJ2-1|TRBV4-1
CASSPRLDRHEQFF
TGCGCCAGCAGTCCACGACTAGACCGCCATGAGCAGTTCTTC
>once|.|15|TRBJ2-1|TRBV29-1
CSVEGYDSYYNEQFF
TGCAGCGTTGAAGGATACGACAGCTACTACAATGAGCAGTTCTTC
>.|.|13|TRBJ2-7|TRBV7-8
CASSLARSYEQYF
TGTGCCAGCAGCTTAGCGAGGTCCTACGAGCAGTACTTC
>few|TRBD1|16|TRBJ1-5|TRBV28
CASSGVGQGESQPQHF
TGTGCCAGCAGTGGGGTGGGACAGGGAGAGAGTCAGCCCCAGCATTTT
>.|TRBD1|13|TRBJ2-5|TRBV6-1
CTSRRQGEETQYF
TGTACCAGCAGGAGACAGGGCGAAGAGACCCAGTACTTC
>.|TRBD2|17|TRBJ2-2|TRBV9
CASSPTGLAGATGELFF
TGTGCCAGCAGCCCCACGGGGCTAGCGGGAGCAACCGGGGAGCTGTTTTTT
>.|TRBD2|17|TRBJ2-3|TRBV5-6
CASSLGLAGVGFDTQYF
TGTGCCAGCAGCTTGGGTCTAGCGGGAGTAGGATTCGATACGCAGTATTTT
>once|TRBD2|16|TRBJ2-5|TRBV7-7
CASSLSQAGAQETQYF
TGTGCTAGCAGCCTATCCCAAGCGGGAGCCCAAGAGACCCAGTACTTC
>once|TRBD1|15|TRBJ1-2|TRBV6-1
CASSERRDRYGGYTF
TGTGCCAGCAGTGAAAGACGGGACAGGTATGGGGGCTACACCTTC
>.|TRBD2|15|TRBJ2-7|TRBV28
CASSATSGGSYEQYF
TGTGCCAGCAGTGCAACTAGCGGGGGTTCCTACGAGCAGTACTTC
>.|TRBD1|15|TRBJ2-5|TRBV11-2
CASSNLRGRRETQYF
TGTGCCAGCAGCAACCTAAGGGGGCGACGGGAGACCCAGTACTTC
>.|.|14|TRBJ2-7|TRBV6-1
CASSEGDTSYEQYF
TGTGCCAGCAGTGAAGGCGACACCTCCTACGAGCAGTACTTC
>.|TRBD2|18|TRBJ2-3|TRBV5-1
CASSLSLAGGPFTDTQYF
TGCGCCAGCAGCTTATCGTTAGCGGGAGGGCCTTTTACAGATACGCAGTATTTT
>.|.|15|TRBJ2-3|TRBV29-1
CSVSAPGGLPDTQYF
TGCAGCGTTTCCGCTCCCGGGGGTCTTCCAGATACGCAGTATTTT
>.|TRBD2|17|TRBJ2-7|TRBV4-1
CASSQVAGVGSSYEQYF
TGCGCCAGCAGCCAAGTAGCGGGGGTGGGGAGCTCCTACGAGCAGTACTTC
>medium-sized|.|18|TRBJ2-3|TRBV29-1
CSVELWDDQGGATDTQYF
TGCAGCGTTGAATTGTGGGACGATCAAGGGGGGGCCACAGATACGCAGTATTTT
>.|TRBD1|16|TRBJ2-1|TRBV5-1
CASSLGGTGNYNEQFF
TGCGCCAGCAGCTTGGGGGGGACAGGGAACTACAATGAGCAGTTCTTC